This T cell receptor (beta chain) appears in the sequencing data of a study of regulatory T cells in long-lasting Graves disease. Relying on iRepertoire HTBI primers and Arm-PCR of CDR3 regions, the team built TCR beta libraries. TCRdb re-called the multiplex PCR reads with MiXCR, one entry per CDR3 protein. The table has about 300,000 distinct CDR3 sequences, over 15% seen once. This clonotype was counted ten times or more. The V gene's germline CDR1 is KGHSH and CDR2 LQKENI. Trimming took 3 bases from V and 3 from J, leaving 12 bases between them. The CDR3 loop spans 14 amino acids. Specified time point: newly diagnosed GD, antithyroid drugs for less than 3 months. PBMCs were the source of the RNA used for TCR sequencing.

This chain uses TRBV18 with TRBJ2-7, with D possibly TRBD1 on 5 matching bases. The sequence derives from a female donor with Graves disease. Sequenced material: peripheral blood mononuclear cells (PBMCs), taken at new diagnosis, from a patient treated with antithyroid drugs. CDR3 nucleotide sequence: TGTGCCAGCTCACCGGGGCCAGGGAACTACGAGCAGTACTTC. Residues: CASSPGPGNYEQYF.